This TCR beta chain comes out of a study of Graves' ophthalmopathy and Graves' hyperthyroidism. It was on clinical symptoms, serum thyroxine, TRAb, thyroid ultrasound and orbital computed tomography that diagnosis relied. Trimming took 5 bases from V and 1 from J, leaving 11 bases between them. Germline V gene data show CDR1 as GTSNPN and CDR2 as SVGIG (reference sequence). CDR3 length: 13 residues. The sample holds many counts of this clonotype. Using RNA transcripts, the TCR beta CDR3 regions were amplified. HTBI primers were employed in first-round RT-PCR, then a second-round multiplex PCR followed. TCRdb processed the multiplex PCR reads anew with MiXCR; each CDR3 protein has one entry. In the table there are a few hundred thousand distinct CDR3 sequences, 15% to 20% of which are singletons.

This chain connects TRBV30 to TRBJ1-2; D call uncertain. The sequencing sample was made of peripheral blood. The origin of this receptor is an adult man with Graves' ophthalmopathy. The CDR3, as DNA: TGTGCCTGGGGACGCTTACTTAACTATGGCTACACCTTC. Translation gives CAWGRLLNYGYTF.